The 14 T cell receptor beta chains listed next were all sequenced from one sample in a study of shared clonotypes between healthy human individuals. TCRdb's copy holds only in-frame clones and misses some; the assay was immunoSEQ multiplex PCR. This repertoire shows approximately 1.5 million clones, under 99% found once; its top ten account for around 0.47%. Sequenced: naive CD4+ T cells sorted from blood. Documented subset: CD45RA+ positively selected. The source is a man aged 30 to 45 in good health.

The rearrangement joins TRBV2 to TRBJ1-3; D may be TRBD1 (5 bases). V was shortened by 6 bases and J by 0 bases, with 18 bases between the two germline ends. Germline CDR1 and CDR2: SNHLY and FYNNEI. CDR3 length equals 17 residues. CDR3 loop: CASSGRVGGHSGNTIYF. DNA for the CDR3: TGTGCCAGCAGCGGCCGGGTTGGGGGTCACTCTGGAAACACCATATATTTT.

The chain uses TRBV29-1 and TRBJ2-5; 10 bases align to TRBD1. V was pared by 1 base and J by 5 bases, with 4 bases of the junction left unmatched. From germline, CDR1 is SQVTM and CDR2 ANQGSEA. This CDR3 has 14 amino acids. CDR3 sequence: CSVEAPDRGETQYF. The CDR3 coding sequence is TGCAGCGTTGAAGCCCCGGACAGGGGGGAGACCCAGTACTTC.

V and J are TRBV5-4 and TRBJ1-5, with D maybe TRBD1 (5 bases). The CDR3 spans 14 residues. V lost 4 bases to trimming and J lost 1 base, with 9 bases between them. The germline gives CDR1 SGHNT, CDR2 YYREEE (reference sequence). The CDR3 nucleotides read TGTGCCAGCAGCCGTCGGGACAGCAATCAGCCCCAGCATTTT. Amino acids: CASSRRDSNQPQHF.

This clone showed up just once. V and J are TRBV27 and TRBJ2-1, with D unclear. With 2 bases removed from V and 6 bases from J, the gap between germline ends came to 23 bases. This CDR3 is 18 amino acids long. From germline, CDR1 is MNHEY and CDR2 SMNVEV (reference sequence). For the CDR3, the DNA is TGTGCCAGCAGTTTACACCCCCCACCGAACACGGTCGTCAATGAGCAGTTCTTC. Translation: CASSLHPPPNTVVNEQFF.

CDR3 in amino acids: CASSSDGLLDEQYF. CDR3 DNA: TGCGCCAGCAGCTCGGATGGACTTCTTGACGAGCAGTACTTC. This chain uses TRBV5-1 with TRBJ2-7; maybe TRBD2 (5 bases). Between the trimmed V and J ends, which lost 3 bases and 5 bases, there was a span of 15 bases. The CDR3 totals 14 residues. Germline CDR1 reads SGHRS; CDR2 reads YFSETQ.

A remark on this clone: Other DNA sequences within the sample encode an identical CDR3. V gene TRBV7-6 combines with J gene TRBJ2-3, with 7 bases matching TRBD2. V lost 1 base and J lost 0; bases outside the gene matches: 4. Germline values: CDR1 SGHVS, CDR2 FNYEAQ. This CDR3 has 16 amino acids. CDR3 sequence reads: CASSLGSSGSTDTQYF. CDR3 sequence (DNA): TGTGCCAGCAGCTTAGGTTCTAGCGGAAGCACAGATACGCAGTATTTT.

The J gene is TRBJ2-2, the V gene TRBV10-3, with D possibly TRBD2 on 5 matching bases. Trimming pared 4 bases from V and 3 bases from J, leaving 12 bases between. Germline loops: CDR1 ENHRY, CDR2 SYGVKD. The CDR3 length is 15 residues. CDR3 loop: CAISGGPVDTGELFF. DNA of the CDR3: TGTGCCATCAGTGGAGGGCCGGTAGACACCGGGGAGCTGTTTTTT.

As concerns this clone: The sample holds other DNA sequences that translate to the same CDR3. The chain employs TRBV5-4 and TRBJ2-7, with TRBD2 matching over 13 bases. V gave up 4 bases and J gave up 4 bases; unmatched junction bases: 5. CDR3 length: 15 amino acids. Germline CDR1 SGHNT, CDR2 YYREEE (reference sequence). As DNA, the CDR3 is TGTGCCAGCAGCCCTGGACTAGCGGGAGTTTACGAGCAGTACTTC. This sequence encodes CASSPGLAGVYEQYF.

The gene calls are TRBV5-1 and TRBJ2-1; D is unresolved. Trimming took 3 bases from V and 8 from J, leaving 18 bases between them. CDR1 is SGHRS and CDR2 is YFSETQ in the germline V gene. The CDR3 loop spans 15 amino acids. Here the CDR3 DNA reads TGCGCCAGCAGCTCAGGCCTCAATCCGGATCATGAGCAGTTCTTC. This translates into CASSSGLNPDHEQFF.

The V call is TRBV18, the J call TRBJ2-2; 9 bases are shared with TRBD2. Unmatched junction bases numbered 8, after V lost 2 bases and J lost 4 bases. This CDR3 has 17 amino acids. Germline CDR1 reads KGHSH; CDR2 reads LQKENI. CDR3 sequence reads: CASSPVPAAGGTGELFF. In nucleotides, the CDR3 is TGTGCCAGCTCACCAGTTCCGGCAGCGGGAGGCACCGGGGAGCTGTTTTTT. Drawing the rest from reference TRBV18 and TRBJ2-2, the complete variable domain is NAGVMQNPRHLVRRRGQEARLRCSPMKGHSHVYWYRQLPEEGLKFMVYLQKENIIDESGMPKERFSAEFPKEGPSILRIQQVVRGDSAAYFCASSPVPAAGGTGELFFGEGSRLTVL.

The sample holds one count of this clone. The V call is TRBV28, the J call TRBJ2-6; 9 bases align to TRBD1. Germline loops: CDR1 MDHEN, CDR2 SYDVKM. With V trimmed by 5 bases and J by 0 bases, 5 bases remained unmatched. This CDR3 is built from 17 residues. CDR3 DNA sequence: TGTGCCAGCAGTCACGGGACAGGGACCTCTGGGGCCAACGTCCTGACTTTC. Translated, it gives CASSHGTGTSGANVLTF.

The sample holds one count of this clone. The chain has TRBV5-1 and TRBJ2-7, with a possible D match to TRBD1 (7 bases). There are 14 residues in the CDR3. Trimming took off 0 bases at V and 2 bases at J, with 9 bases between the two ends. CDR1 and CDR2 (germline): SGHRS, YFSETQ. The CDR3 here is CASSLVRGAYEQYF. For the CDR3, the DNA is TGCGCCAGCAGCTTGGTCAGGGGGGCCTACGAGCAGTACTTC. Combining the CDR3 with reference TRBV5-1 and TRBJ2-7 gives the whole variable domain KAGVTQTPRYLIKTRGQQVTLSCSPISGHRSVSWYQQTPGQGLQFLFEYFSETQRNKGNFPGRFSGRQFSNSRSEMNVSTLELGDSALYLCASSLVRGAYEQYFGPGTRLTVT.

J is TRBJ2-7 and V is TRBV4-3; the D gene is possibly TRBD2 (5 bases). V was cut by 0 bases and J by 2 bases, with 11 bases left in between. Germline V gene sequence: CDR1 LGHNA, CDR2 YSLEER. The CDR3 covers 15 residues. The CDR3 loop reads CASSQELSGTYEQYF. CDR3 coding DNA: TGCGCCAGCAGCCAAGAGTTGTCGGGGACCTACGAGCAGTACTTC.

The V call is TRBV27, the J call TRBJ2-4, with D perhaps TRBD2 (5 bases). The V gene lost 3 bases and the J gene lost 7 bases, with 16 bases spanning the gap. Germline V gene data show CDR1 as MNHEY and CDR2 as SMNVEV (reference sequence). This CDR3 is built from 15 residues. In DNA, the CDR3 is TGTGCCAGCAGTTTCGGGGTCCCGACGGGGAACATTCAGTACTTC. Residues: CASSFGVPTGNIQYF.